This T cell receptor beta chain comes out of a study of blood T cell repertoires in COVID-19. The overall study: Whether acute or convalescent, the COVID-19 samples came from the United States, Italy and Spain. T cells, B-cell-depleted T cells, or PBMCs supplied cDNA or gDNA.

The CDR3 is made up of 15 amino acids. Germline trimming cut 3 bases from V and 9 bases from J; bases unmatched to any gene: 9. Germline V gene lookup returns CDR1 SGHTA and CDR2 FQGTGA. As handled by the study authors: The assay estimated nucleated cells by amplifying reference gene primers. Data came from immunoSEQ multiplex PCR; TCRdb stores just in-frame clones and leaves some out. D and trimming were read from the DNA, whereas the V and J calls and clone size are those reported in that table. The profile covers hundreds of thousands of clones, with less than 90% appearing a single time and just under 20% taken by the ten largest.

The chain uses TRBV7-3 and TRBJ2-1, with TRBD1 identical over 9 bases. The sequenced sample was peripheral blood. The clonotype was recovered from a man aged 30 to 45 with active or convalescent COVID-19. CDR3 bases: TGTGCCAGCAGCTTGGGTATTACAGGGGGCGGTGAGCAGTTCTTC. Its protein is CASSLGITGGGEQFF.